A single T cell receptor (beta chain) is shown here with its context. Its specificity is unknown. These data are taken from a study of blood T cells in healthy people across ages. Notes on the study in general: Naive T cell percentage showed a strong correlation with the diversity of TCR beta. Bulk PBMC profiling left naive and antigen-experienced comparisons inconclusive.

Unmatched junction bases numbered 7, after V lost 2 bases and J lost 1 base. This CDR3 is built from 16 residues. CDR1 and CDR2 from the germline V gene are SGHVS and FNYEAQ. A J-beta primer mix and a sample-barcoded 5' primer were used in a second PCR of about 6 to 12 cycles. Each cDNA was tagged by a template-switch adaptor containing 12 random nucleotides. TCRdb ran MiXCR on the 5' RACE reads and lists one entry per CDR3 protein. This sample has 1.5 million to 2 million distinct CDR3 sequences; around 36% occur once, and the top ten carry 11%. The material sequenced was blood. This clonotype was sampled from a woman under 40 in good health. This chain joins TRBV7-6 and TRBJ2-5, with 7 bases lining up with TRBD2. The CDR3 region has the DNA TGTGCCAGCAGCTTAACCCTAGCGGCAAGCCAAGAGACCCAGTACTTC. It yields the protein CASSLTLAASQETQYF.